The 30 T cell receptor beta chains below all came from one sample that was sequenced in a study of cytomegalovirus exposure and HLA in healthy donors. 13 Jbeta primers and 60 Vbeta primers were used for the PCR. This table comes from immunoSEQ multiplex PCR, and its TCRdb copy is limited to in-frame clones, with some not included. The sample lists about 140,000 clones, 61% occurring once. Sequenced input: PBMCs. The source is a male donor in good health and CMV-seronegative.

This clone was picked up a small number of times. The gene calls are TRBV13 and TRBJ1-1, with a tentative D call TRBD1 (6 bases). The CDR3 loop spans 13 amino acids. The germline CDR1 and CDR2 sequences are PRHDT and FYEKMQ (reference sequence). Trimming stripped 0 bases from V and 5 bases from J, with 7 bases between. CDR3 amino acids: CASSLGGATEAFF. DNA for the CDR3: TGTGCCAGCAGCTTAGGGGGGGCGACTGAAGCTTTCTTT.

V is TRBV6-5 and J is TRBJ1-5, with 7 positions matching TRBD1. The CDR3 extends over 13 amino acids. Germline V gives CDR1 MNHEY, CDR2 SVGAGI. V trimming: 6 bases; J trimming: 7 bases; junction bases outside the gene matches: 6. In nucleotides, the CDR3 is TGTGCCAGCAGACTTACAGGGGACCAGCCCCAGCATTTT. Its translation: CASRLTGDQPQHF.

The chain carries TRBV30 and TRBJ1-1; 8 nucleotides align to TRBD1. J gave up 6 bases and V 2 bases, and 5 bases lay outside the gene matches. This CDR3 region has 13 residues. The germline V gene encodes CDR1 GTSNPN and CDR2 SVGIG (reference sequence). CDR3 amino acids: CAWSPGGASEAFF. The DNA for the CDR3 is TGTGCCTGGAGTCCAGGGGGCGCGTCTGAAGCTTTCTTT.

A few counts support this clone. The rearrangement uses TRBV29-1 and TRBJ1-3, with 8 bases matching TRBD1. Looked up from germline, CDR1 is SQVTM and CDR2 is ANQGSEA. This CDR3 spans 17 amino acids. Trimming took 4 bases from V and 4 from J; bases not matched to a gene: 15. CDR3 in amino acids: CSVGQSAGQGSGNTIYF. The CDR3 nucleotides read TGCAGCGTTGGACAAAGTGCAGGACAGGGCTCGGGAAACACCATATATTTT.

In this sample, this clone turned up a few times. This chain connects TRBV6-5 to TRBJ2-5, with D perhaps TRBD2 (6 bases). Trimming cost V 2 bases and J 4 bases, with 11 bases left between them. CDR1 is MNHEY and CDR2 is SVGAGI in the germline V gene. The CDR3 extends over 14 amino acids. CDR3: CASSYRVGGETQYF. The CDR3 bases are TGTGCCAGCAGTTACCGGGTCGGGGGAGAGACCCAGTACTTC.

The genes are TRBV13 and TRBJ2-7, with D possibly TRBD2 on 5 matching bases. The V end was cut by 0 bases, the J end by 0 bases, with 15 bases between. Germline CDR1 PRHDT, CDR2 FYEKMQ (reference sequence). CDR3 length: 17 residues. CDR3 sequence: CASSLGPSAVISYEQYF. DNA for the CDR3: TGTGCCAGCAGCTTAGGCCCTTCAGCGGTGATCTCCTACGAGCAGTACTTC.

To note about this clone: One junction end does not reproduce the germline sequence, and a read error may be involved. The V call is TRBV27, the J call TRBJ1-1, with 7 bases fitting TRBD1. The germline V gene encodes CDR1 MNHEY and CDR2 SMNVEV (reference sequence). The CDR3 totals 13 residues. The CDR3 region is CASCTGETTEAFF. The DNA of the CDR3 is TGCGCCAGCTGTACAGGGGAGACCACTGAAGCTTTCTTT.

On this clone: Other DNA sequences within the sample encode an identical CDR3. The chain combines TRBV30 with TRBJ1-5, with a possible D match to TRBD1 (5 bases). With 0 bases removed from V and 3 bases from J, the gap between germline ends came to 6 bases. Germline CDR1 is GTSNPN and CDR2 is SVGIG (reference sequence). The CDR3 runs to 13 residues. The CDR3 here is CAWSVQDNQPQHF. CDR3 DNA: TGTGCCTGGAGTGTACAGGACAATCAGCCCCAGCATTTT.

This clone was seen only once. At one of its ends the junction is not consistent with the germline gene, which may arise from a read error. This chain links TRBV7-9 with TRBJ2-7; D not resolved. The CDR3 spans 12 residues. Germline lookup yields CDR1 SEHNR and CDR2 FQNEAQ (reference sequence). CDR3 sequence reads: CSSEALNYEQYF. CDR3 DNA sequence: TGTTCCAGCGAGGCCCTTAACTACGAGCAGTACTTC.

This clone appeared a few times. V is TRBV6-1 and J is TRBJ2-7, with TRBD2 identical over 14 bases. The CDR3 loop spans 15 amino acids. V lost 7 bases and J lost 1; bases outside the gene matches: 3. Germline CDR1 reads MNHNS; CDR2 reads SASEGT. CDR3 bases: TGTGCCAGCAAGGGACTAGCGGGGGCATCCTACGAGCAGTACTTC. It specifies CASKGLAGASYEQYF.

This clone is a singleton in its sample. This chain uses TRBV6-1 with TRBJ2-7, with TRBD1 matching over 10 bases. Germline trimming cut 6 bases from V and 3 bases from J; bases unmatched to any gene: 2. This CDR3 spans 13 amino acids. Per germline, CDR1 MNHNS and CDR2 SASEGT. CDR3 amino acids: CASRDRGGYEQYF. The CDR3 DNA reads as TGTGCCAGCAGGGACAGGGGGGGCTACGAGCAGTACTTC.

The chain joins TRBV6-6 to TRBJ1-5, with 7 bases matching TRBD1. The germline gives CDR1 MNHNY, CDR2 SVGAGI (reference sequence). Trimming at V came to 10 bases and at J to 4 bases, leaving 10 bases not matched to a gene. The CDR3 totals 14 residues. Here the CDR3 reads CATLGTAPNQPQHF. The CDR3 DNA reads TGTGCCACGCTCGGGACAGCACCGAATCAGCCCCAGCATTTT.

CDR3 nucleotide sequence: TGCAGCGTTACTACCGGACAGGTGGTCTACGAGCAGTACTTC. Translated, it gives CSVTTGQVVYEQYF. The chain carries TRBV29-1 and TRBJ2-5, with TRBD1 matching 7 bases. The DNA matches TRBJ2-7 better at its end, which makes the J call doubtful. The CDR3 extends over 14 amino acids. Germline V gene sequence: CDR1 SQVTM, CDR2 ANQGSEA.

This clone showed up just a few times. The chain couples TRBV5-1 to TRBJ2-1; the match to TRBD2 covers 11 bases. Trimming at V came to 1 base and at J to 8 bases, leaving 8 bases not matched to a gene. The CDR3 extends over 16 amino acids. Germline V gene sequence: CDR1 SGHRS, CDR2 YFSETQ. CDR3 protein: CASSLRASGGRDEQFF. CDR3 bases: TGCGCCAGCAGCTTGAGAGCTAGCGGGGGGCGGGATGAGCAGTTCTTC. Variable domain in full (rest from reference TRBV5-1 and TRBJ2-1): KAGVTQTPRYLIKTRGQQVTLSCSPISGHRSVSWYQQTPGQGLQFLFEYFSETQRNKGNFPGRFSGRQFSNSRSEMNVSTLELGDSALYLCASSLRASGGRDEQFFGPGTRLTVL.

The chain employs TRBV19 and TRBJ2-2; weak D call: TRBD1 (6 bases). CDR1 is LNHDA, CDR2 SQIVND, per germline (reference sequence). This CDR3 contains 18 residues. Trimming pared 4 bases from V and 6 bases from J, leaving 24 bases between. The CDR3 here is CASSNNFDFEGVSGELFF. CDR3 DNA: TGTGCCAGTAGTAACAATTTTGATTTCGAGGGGGTATCCGGGGAGCTGTTTTTT.

The V gene is TRBV7-8, the J gene TRBJ1-2; 9 bases line up with TRBD1. Germline V lookup: CDR1 SGHVS, CDR2 FQNEAQ. This CDR3 comprises 13 residues. V lost 4 bases, J lost 7 bases, and 4 bases stayed unmatched. The CDR3 protein is CASSSGTGLGYTF. The CDR3 nucleotides are TGTGCCAGCAGCTCGGGGACAGGGCTTGGCTACACCTTC. Full variable domain (missing parts from reference TRBV7-8 and TRBJ1-2): GAGVSQSPRYKVAKRGQDVALRCDPISGHVSLFWYQQALGQGPEFLTYFQNEAQLDKSGLPSDRFFAERPEGSVSTLKIQRTQQEDSAVYLCASSSGTGLGYTFGSGTRLTVV.

The V gene is TRBV19, the J gene TRBJ2-1, with D unresolved. Trimming cost V 0 bases and J 1 base, with 7 bases left between them. CDR3 size: 15 residues. Germline V gene lookup returns CDR1 LNHDA and CDR2 SQIVND (reference sequence). The CDR3 loop is CASSIEAQSYNEQFF. CDR3 sequence (DNA): TGTGCCAGTAGTATAGAAGCGCAGTCCTACAATGAGCAGTTCTTC.

The CDR3 bases are TGCGCCAGCAGCTTGGAGCGGGAGGGTTCACCCCTCCACTTT. Translating it yields CASSLEREGSPLHF. The chain recombines TRBV5-1 with TRBJ1-6, with D hard to call. In germline, CDR1 is SGHRS, CDR2 YFSETQ. The CDR3 length is 14 residues. Trimming removed 0 bases from V and 9 bases from J, with 10 bases in between.

The chain carries TRBV25-1 and TRBJ1-6; 8 bases are shared with TRBD1. In germline, CDR1 is MGHDK, CDR2 SYGVNS. The CDR3 is 16 residues long. The V and J ends lost 6 bases and 5 bases, in that order; junction bases with no gene match: 9. The chain's CDR3 is CASSAPGRGHNSPLHF. CDR3 bases: TGTGCCAGCAGCGCCCCGGGCAGGGGGCATAATTCACCCCTCCACTTT.

The V and J genes are TRBV7-9 and TRBJ2-7, with TRBD1 matching over 8 bases. Germline values: CDR1 SEHNR, CDR2 FQNEAQ (reference sequence). This CDR3 spans 15 amino acids. The V and J ends lost 0 bases and 6 bases, in that order; junction bases with no gene match: 7. CDR3 coding DNA: TGTGCCAGCAGCTTAGCGATCCAGGGGGCTGCCGAGCAGTACTTC. This translates into CASSLAIQGAAEQYF.

The V call is TRBV7-3, the J call TRBJ2-5; maybe TRBD1 (5 bases). Deletions cut 3 bases from V and 2 bases from J, with 7 bases between. This CDR3 has 13 residues. Germline V gene sequence: CDR1 SGHTA, CDR2 FQGTGA. Written as DNA, the CDR3 is TGTGCCAGCAGCTTCAACAGGCAAGAGACCCAGTACTTC. Its translation: CASSFNRQETQYF.

This clone was recorded only once. V and J are TRBV6-4 and TRBJ1-2; tentatively, D is TRBD1 (6 bases). CDR1 MRHNA and CDR2 SNTAGT come from the germline V gene. The CDR3 has 16 amino acids. Trimming stripped 6 bases from V and 4 bases from J, with 21 bases between. CDR3: CASSWAPGGQFYGYTF. The DNA for the CDR3 is TGTGCCAGCAGCTGGGCGCCTGGAGGACAGTTCTATGGCTACACCTTC.

The chain links TRBV9 to TRBJ2-7; TRBD1 agrees at 8 bases. After removal of 0 bases from V and 2 bases from J, the junction contained 4 bases not matched to a gene. CDR1 SGDLS and CDR2 YYNGEE come from the germline V gene. CDR3 length equals 15 residues. CDR3 residues: CASSVGQGSPYEQYF. The CDR3 DNA is TGTGCCAGCAGCGTAGGACAGGGGTCCCCCTACGAGCAGTACTTC.

The genes are TRBV11-2 and TRBJ1-1; TRBD1 might be the D (6 bases). V was pared by 1 base and J by 9 bases, with 12 bases between. The CDR3 length is 13 residues. The V gene's germline CDR1 is SGHAT and CDR2 FQNNGV. The CDR3 loop is CASSLVGTTKAFF. CDR3 nucleotide sequence: TGTGCCAGCAGCTTAGTAGGGACAACGAAAGCTTTCTTT.

The chain carries TRBV28 and TRBJ2-5, with 7 bases aligning to TRBD1. Per the germline V gene, CDR1 is MDHEN and CDR2 is SYDVKM. V was clipped by 1 base and J by 1 base; unmatched bases: 6. This CDR3 region has 16 residues. The CDR3 sequence is CASSLLTGKTQETQYF. Written as DNA, the CDR3 is TGTGCCAGCAGTTTATTGACAGGGAAAACCCAAGAGACCCAGTACTTC.

The chain couples TRBV6-5 to TRBJ2-1, with TRBD1 matching 7 bases. CDR1 and CDR2 (germline): MNHEY, SVGAGI. The CDR3 consists of 16 residues. The J segment lost 1 base and the V segment lost 1 base, leaving 4 bases of the junction unmatched. The CDR3 is CASSYLGRGSYNEQFF. Written as DNA, the CDR3 is TGTGCCAGCAGTTACTTGGGCAGGGGGTCCTACAATGAGCAGTTCTTC.

In its sample, this clone was seen a few times. The V call is TRBV15, the J call TRBJ1-1; D not certain. The CDR3 loop spans 14 amino acids. V lost 7 bases and J 5 bases, leaving 17 bases between the germline ends. In germline, CDR1 is LNHNV, CDR2 YYDKDF (reference sequence). The CDR3 nucleotides read TGTGCCACCAAAGTACCGCTATCGGGGACTGAAGCTTTCTTT. It translates to CATKVPLSGTEAFF.

This clone appeared a few times. The V and J genes are TRBV6-5 and TRBJ1-2, with a possible D match to TRBD1 (6 bases). Deletions cut 7 bases from V and 4 bases from J, with 16 bases between. The CDR3 extends over 14 amino acids. CDR1 is MNHEY, CDR2 SVGAGI, per germline. The CDR3 sequence: CASTIQQGVYGYTF. In nucleotides, the CDR3 is TGTGCCAGCACTATACAACAGGGCGTCTATGGCTACACCTTC.

The chain is built from TRBV7-9 and TRBJ1-1; maybe TRBD1 (6 bases). This CDR3 region has 13 residues. CDR1 and CDR2 from the germline V gene are SEHNR and FQNEAQ (reference sequence). V lost 3 bases to trimming and J lost 7 bases, with 12 bases between them. Here the CDR3 reads CASSFQGNSEAFF. The CDR3 region has the DNA TGTGCCAGCAGCTTTCAGGGGAATAGTGAAGCTTTCTTT.

About this clone itself: An end of the junction differs from the germline gene, which may be a read error. This CDR3 is also generated by other DNA sequences in the sample. V is TRBV5-1 and J is TRBJ2-5, with 9 bases that match TRBD1. Germline CDR1 reads SGHRS; CDR2 reads YFSETQ. CDR3 length: 16 residues. The CDR3 loop reads CASSKGTGSLQETQYF. In nucleotides, the CDR3 is TGTGCCAGCAGCAAAGGGACAGGGTCACTTCAAGAGACCCAGTACTTC.